Presented here are 7 T cell receptor beta chains from one specimen sequenced in a study of T-cell memory formation after mild COVID-19 (dated by TCRdb to the early 2020s). Library preparation was by 5' RACE. The run used an Illumina NovaSeq 6000. Clones were called with MiXCR by TCRdb after fastp trimmed the public reads at Q25, and only in-frame beta chains were retained. For every CDR3 protein sequence, its rows merge into one entry that carries the most common genes and DNA. The sample table records approximately 290,000 distinct CDR3 sequences; 15% to 20% of these occur just once. The ten largest clones capture approximately 21% of the sample. Sequenced input: PBMCs or a T cell subset sorted from them (not recorded which). These receptors came from a young man who had mild COVID-19 (a few samples of this study predate the infection). The sample titles of this study are shuffled in the database, so cell type and time point are left out; the donor was told from shared clones.

This clonotype was counted ten times or more. The gene calls are TRBV5-6 and TRBJ2-7; maybe TRBD2 (6 bases). Germline values: CDR1 SGHDT, CDR2 YYEEEE. The CDR3 has 13 residues. V lost 2 bases and J lost 3, with 9 bases in between. CDR3 DNA: TGTGCCAGCAGCTTTTATAGCGGCTACGAGCAGTACGTC. Amino acid sequence: CASSFYSGYEQYV.

This clonotype was seen a few times. V is TRBV20-1 and J is TRBJ1-5; D may be TRBD1 (6 bases). The CDR3 contains 15 residues. CDR1 is DFQATT and CDR2 is SNEGSKA in the germline V gene (reference sequence). Trimming pared 6 bases from V and 0 bases from J, leaving 15 bases between. For the CDR3, the DNA is TGCAGTGCGAGGGGGGGGGATTATAGCAATCAGCCCCAGCATTTT. Encoded protein: CSARGGDYSNQPQHF.

The chain carries TRBV15 and TRBJ2-7; D not certain. CDR3 length: 14 residues. CDR1 is LNHNV and CDR2 is YYDKDF in the germline V gene (reference sequence). V lost 5 bases to trimming and J lost 3 bases, with 14 bases between them. CDR3 sequence reads: CATSFQLDGYEQYF. Here the CDR3 DNA reads TGTGCCACCAGCTTCCAGCTTGACGGCTACGAGCAGTACTTC.

This rearrangement joins TRBV3-1 to TRBJ1-1; 7 nucleotides match TRBD1. V lost 4 bases, J lost 4 bases, and 3 bases stayed unmatched. Germline V lookup: CDR1 LGHDT, CDR2 YNNKEL (reference sequence). The CDR3 is made up of 13 amino acids. CDR3 sequence: CASSRRGGTEAFF. In DNA form, the CDR3 reads TGTGCCAGCAGCCGCAGGGGGGGCACTGAAGCTTTCTTT.

This clonotype was counted a single time. V usage is TRBV7-2 and J usage is TRBJ1-2; 11 bases align to TRBD1. The germline V gene has CDR1 SGHTA and CDR2 FQGNSA. V dropped 5 bases and J dropped 8; count of bases not matched to a gene: 10. This CDR3 has 15 amino acids. The CDR3 sequence: CASSVEDRGLSGYTF. As DNA, the CDR3 is TGTGCCAGCAGCGTTGAGGACAGGGGGCTGTCCGGCTACACCTTC. Supplemented by reference TRBV7-2 and TRBJ1-2, the full variable domain reads GAGVSQSPSNKVTEKGKDVELRCDPISGHTALYWYRQSLGQGLEFLIYFQGNSAPDKSGLPSDRFSAERTGGSVSTLTIQRTQQEDSAVYLCASSVEDRGLSGYTFGSGTRLTVV.

The chain is built from TRBV5-1 and TRBJ2-3, with 16 positions matching TRBD2. The CDR3 length is 17 residues. Germline trimming cut 4 bases from V and 5 bases from J; bases unmatched to any gene: 7. Germline V gives CDR1 SGHRS, CDR2 YFSETQ. CDR3 loop: CASSTGTSGGAIDTQYF. The CDR3 nucleotides are TGCGCCAGCAGCACCGGGACTAGCGGGGGGGCTATAGATACGCAGTATTTT.

CDR3 sequence (DNA): TGCGCCAGCAGCTTGGCCCTACAGGGAACTGAAGCTTTCTTT. Translated: CASSLALQGTEAFF. V and J are TRBV5-1 and TRBJ1-1, with D maybe TRBD1 (6 bases). The V gene's germline CDR1 is SGHRS and CDR2 YFSETQ. This CDR3 region has 14 residues. V shed 0 bases and J shed 5 bases, with 11 bases lying between them.